This TCR beta chain was identified in a study of blood T cell repertoires in COVID-19. Cohort assignment relied on participant-reported clinical history. This CDR3 region has 18 residues. V shed 5 bases and J 0 bases; nucleotides not matched to a gene: 14. Per germline, CDR1 SGHVS and CDR2 FQNEAQ. Per the authors' pipeline: By means of reference gene primer amplification, nucleated cell counts were estimated. The table came from immunoSEQ multiplex PCR; TCRdb's copy has only in-frame clones and leaves some out. V, J and clone size derive from that table, while D and trimming were established from the DNA sequence. The data contain about 230,000 clones, approximately 90% of them singletons.

The sequencing sample was made of PBMCs or T cells enriched from blood (not recorded which). The clonotype originates from a man aged 30-40 years who had recovered from COVID-19. The rearrangement uses TRBV7-8 and TRBJ1-2; 8 positions match TRBD1. The CDR3 region has the DNA TGTGCCAGCAGCCCGCCCCGCCGCCCACAGGGGGCTAACTATGGCTACACCTTC. Protein sequence: CASSPPRRPQGANYGYTF.